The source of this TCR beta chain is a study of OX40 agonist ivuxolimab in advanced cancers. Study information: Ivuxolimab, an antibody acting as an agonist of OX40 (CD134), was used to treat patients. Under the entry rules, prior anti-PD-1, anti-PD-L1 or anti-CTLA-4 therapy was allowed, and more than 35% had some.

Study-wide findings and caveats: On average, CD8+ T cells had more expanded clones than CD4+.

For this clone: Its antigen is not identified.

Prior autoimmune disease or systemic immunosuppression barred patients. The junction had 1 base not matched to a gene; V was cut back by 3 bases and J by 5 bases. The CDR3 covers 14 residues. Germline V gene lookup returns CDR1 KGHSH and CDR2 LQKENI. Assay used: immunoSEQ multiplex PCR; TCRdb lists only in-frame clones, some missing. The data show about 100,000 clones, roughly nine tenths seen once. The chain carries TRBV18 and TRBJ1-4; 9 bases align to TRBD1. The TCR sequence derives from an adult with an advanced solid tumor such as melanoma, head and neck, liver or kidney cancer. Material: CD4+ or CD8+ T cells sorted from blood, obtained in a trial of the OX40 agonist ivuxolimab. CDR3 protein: CASSPGTGNEKLFF. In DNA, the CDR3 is TGTGCCAGCTCACCCGGGACAGGGAATGAAAAACTGTTTTTT.